The 29 T cell receptor beta chains below all came from one sample that was sequenced in a study of blood T cell repertoires in COVID-19. The data were produced by immunoSEQ multiplex PCR, yet TCRdb's version contains in-frame clones alone and is incomplete. The sample lists around 310,000 clones, about 91% seen once, with around 9.5% in the top ten. Sequences were obtained from PBMCs or T cells enriched from blood (not recorded which). These receptors came from a middle-aged woman who had recovered from COVID-19.

This clone was found a few times. The genes are TRBV20-1 and TRBJ2-5; tentatively, D is TRBD2 (5 bases). This CDR3 spans 10 amino acids. Germline assignment: CDR1 DFQATT and CDR2 SNEGSKA (reference sequence). V was pared by 7 bases and J by 2 bases, with 5 bases between. The CDR3 spells CSGGQETQYF. CDR3 DNA sequence: TGCAGTGGCGGGCAAGAGACCCAGTACTTC.

The V call is TRBV27, the J call TRBJ2-1; 12 nucleotides line up with TRBD2. This CDR3 comprises 16 residues. Germline V gene sequence: CDR1 MNHEY, CDR2 SMNVEV (reference sequence). Trimming cost V 5 bases and J 5 bases; bases outside gene matches: 7. The CDR3 bases are TGTGCCAGCAGTCCCCGACTAGCGGGGGCACACAATGAGCAGTTCTTC. Its protein product is CASSPRLAGAHNEQFF.

The gene calls are TRBV3-1 (or the pseudogene TRBV3-2) and TRBJ2-3; TRBD2 matches 11 bases. Germline-derived CDR1 and CDR2 are LGHDT and YNNKEL (reference sequence). Trimming cost V 5 bases and J 1 base; bases outside gene matches: 2. There are 15 residues in the CDR3. CDR3 region: CASSTLAGGTDTQYF. The DNA for the CDR3 is TGTGCCAGCAGCACACTAGCGGGGGGCACAGATACGCAGTATTTT.

V and J are TRBV18 and TRBJ2-7, with D possibly matching TRBD2 (6 bases). The CDR3 runs 15 residues. V lost 3 bases and J 2 bases, leaving 14 bases between the germline ends. Germline V gene lookup returns CDR1 KGHSH and CDR2 LQKENI. The CDR3 sequence is CASSPRDFQPYEQYF. DNA for the CDR3: TGTGCCAGCTCACCCAGGGACTTCCAGCCCTACGAGCAGTACTTC. The full variable domain, in which reference TRBV18 and TRBJ2-7 provide the parts outside the CDR3, is NAGVMQNPRHLVRRRGQEARLRCSPMKGHSHVYWYRQLPEEGLKFMVYLQKENIIDESGMPKERFSAEFPKEGPSILRIQQVVRGDSAAYFCASSPRDFQPYEQYFGPGTRLTVT.

The chain recombines TRBV27 with TRBJ1-4, with 8 bases aligning to TRBD1. The V gene's germline CDR1 is MNHEY and CDR2 SMNVEV (reference sequence). The CDR3 length is 14 residues. V trimming: 4 bases; J trimming: 6 bases; junction bases outside the gene matches: 4. The CDR3 protein is CASSWTGRDEKLFF. Here the CDR3 DNA reads TGTGCCAGCAGTTGGACAGGGCGCGATGAAAAACTGTTTTTT.

Comments on this clone: This same CDR3 is encoded by further DNA sequences in the sample. This sequence joins TRBV7-9 and TRBJ2-3, with TRBD1 matching 7 bases. The V and J ends lost 0 bases and 2 bases, in that order; junction bases with no gene match: 2. Germline V CDR1 and CDR2: SEHNR, FQNEAQ (reference sequence). The CDR3 covers 15 residues. CDR3 region: CASSLAGTVTDTQYF. In DNA form, the CDR3 reads TGTGCCAGCAGCTTAGCGGGGACAGTCACAGATACGCAGTATTTT.

The CDR3: CASSLEGQFLNYGYTF. Written as DNA, the CDR3 is TGCGCCAGCAGCTTGGAGGGACAGTTCCTTAACTATGGCTACACCTTC. The chain recombines TRBV5-1 with TRBJ1-2, with 7 bases identical to TRBD1. Germline lookup yields CDR1 SGHRS and CDR2 YFSETQ. This CDR3 has 16 amino acids. J lost 1 base, V lost 0 bases, and 6 bases had no gene match.

The J gene is TRBJ1-3, the V gene TRBV28, with D possibly matching TRBD1 (6 bases). Germline CDR1 and CDR2: MDHEN and SYDVKM. V was cut by 5 bases and J by 2 bases, with 13 bases left in between. The CDR3 runs to 15 residues. CDR3 DNA sequence: TGTGCCAGCAGTCCAGGGGTACTCACTGGAAACACCATATATTTT. Protein product: CASSPGVLTGNTIYF.

A remark on this clone: The same CDR3 can be traced to other DNA sequences in this sample. This rearrangement joins TRBV2 to TRBJ1-6; perhaps TRBD1 as D (5 bases). Germline CDR1 is SNHLY and CDR2 is FYNNEI. The CDR3 spans 14 residues. The V end lost 2 bases, the J end lost 10 bases, and 12 bases lay between the germline ends. CDR3 in amino acids: CASSETGDRSPLHF. The CDR3 DNA follows: TGTGCCAGCAGTGAAACGGGGGATAGATCACCCCTCCACTTT.

The V call is TRBV21-1, the J call TRBJ2-1; the table's D call, TRBD1, has no DNA check behind it. TRBV21-1 corresponds to a pseudogene. The CDR3 loop spans 17 amino acids. The CDR3, as DNA: TGTGCCAGCAGCAAAGACTCTCCCTCCACAGGGTACAATGAGCAGTTCTTC. Protein product: CASSKDSPSTGYNEQFF.

This rearrangement joins TRBV11-3 to TRBJ2-7; TRBD2 matches at 7 bases. The J call is uncertain, as TRBJ2-1 better fits the DNA end. Germline-derived CDR1 and CDR2 are SGHNT and YENEEA. The CDR3 is 17 amino acids. CDR3 coding DNA: TGTGCCAGCAGCTTAGAGTACTCGGCGGGAGCCGCCAATGAGCAGTTCTTC. Translation gives CASSLEYSAGAANEQFF.

J is TRBJ1-5 and V is TRBV19; D is possibly TRBD1 (6 bases). CDR1 is LNHDA and CDR2 is SQIVND in the germline V gene (reference sequence). This CDR3 has 18 residues. Trimming pared 3 bases from V and 0 bases from J, leaving 18 bases between. CDR3 coding DNA: TGTGCCAGTAGTATCCAGGGGCCCTCGGGGTATAGCAATCAGCCCCAGCATTTT. Translating gives CASSIQGPSGYSNQPQHF. Drawing the rest from reference TRBV19 and TRBJ1-5, the complete variable domain is DGGITQSPKYLFRKEGQNVTLSCEQNLNHDAMYWYRQDPGQGLRLIYYSQIVNDFQKGDIAEGYSVSREKKESFPLTVTSAQKNPTAFYLCASSIQGPSGYSNQPQHFGDGTRLSIL.

As to this clone: Additional DNA sequences in this sample encode the identical CDR3. The CDR3 nucleotides read TGTGCCTGGAGTGTGGGGGACTCCAATCAGCCCCAGCATTTT. Protein: CAWSVGDSNQPQHF. V and J are TRBV30 and TRBJ1-5; possibly TRBD1 for D (5 bases). This CDR3 contains 14 residues. Germline values: CDR1 GTSNPN, CDR2 SVGIG (reference sequence). The ends were cut back, 0 bases at V and 3 bases at J, with 9 bases in the middle.

The chain is built from TRBV14 and TRBJ2-1; tentative D call: TRBD2 (5 bases). The germline V and J ends were trimmed by 0 bases and 8 bases, with 8 bases remaining between them. Germline values: CDR1 SGHDN, CDR2 FVKESK. There are 13 residues in the CDR3. This CDR3 is CASSQDGVHEQFF. The DNA of the CDR3 is TGTGCCAGCAGCCAAGACGGGGTACATGAGCAGTTCTTC. The full variable domain, its missing parts supplied by reference TRBV14 and TRBJ2-1, is EAGVTQFPSHSVIEKGQTVTLRCDPISGHDNLYWYRRVMGKEIKFLLHFVKESKQDESGMPNNRFLAERTGGTYSTLKVQPAELEDSGVYFCASSQDGVHEQFFGPGTRLTVL.

The chain recombines TRBV30 with TRBJ1-6; D remains ambiguous. CDR3 length: 14 amino acids. CDR1 and CDR2 from the germline V gene are GTSNPN and SVGIG (reference sequence). The V end was cut by 2 bases, the J end by 5 bases, with 10 bases between. The CDR3 nucleotides read TGTGCCTGGAGTAACCCCTACGATAATTCACCCCTCCACTTT. Translated, it gives CAWSNPYDNSPLHF.

This clone appeared once. The chain has TRBV28 and TRBJ1-5; the D gene is possibly TRBD1 (5 bases). Germline lookup yields CDR1 MDHEN and CDR2 SYDVKM. This CDR3 is 12 amino acids long. Trimming took 1 base from V and 13 from J, leaving 11 bases between them. CDR3 bases: TGTGCCAGCAGTTTATATGGCAGGGCTCAGCATTTT. This codes for CASSLYGRAQHF.

The J gene is TRBJ2-2, the V gene TRBV9, with D possibly being TRBD2 (5 bases). Trimming took off 4 bases at V and 4 bases at J, with 8 bases between the two ends. This CDR3 region has 13 residues. CDR1 SGDLS and CDR2 YYNGEE come from the germline V gene. The CDR3 bases are TGTGCCAGCAGCTTGGCGGGCACCGGGGAGCTGTTTTTT. Amino acids: CASSLAGTGELFF. The variable domain in full, completed from reference TRBV9 and TRBJ2-2, reads DSGVTQTPKHLITATGQRVTLRCSPRSGDLSVYWYQQSLDQGLQFLIQYYNGEERAKGNILERFSAQQFPDLHSELNLSSLELGDSALYFCASSLAGTGELFFGEGSRLTVL.

This rearrangement joins TRBV28 to TRBJ2-7; 12 bases match TRBD2. The CDR3 extends over 17 amino acids. CDR1 is MDHEN, CDR2 SYDVKM, per germline. Germline trimming cut 4 bases from V and 4 bases from J; bases unmatched to any gene: 11. CDR3 DNA: TGTGCCAGCAGTTCTCTCATGCTAGCGGGGGGGCTTTACGAGCAGTACTTC. This translates into CASSSLMLAGGLYEQYF.

The rearrangement links TRBV5-1 to TRBJ2-1, with 8 bases lining up with TRBD1. The junction had 12 bases not matched to a gene; V was cut back by 3 bases and J by 4 bases. Germline CDR1 reads SGHRS; CDR2 reads YFSETQ. There are 17 residues in the CDR3. CDR3 in DNA: TGCGCCAGCAGCTCTCTCACAGGGGGTGGCGGGTACAATGAGCAGTTCTTC. Its protein product is CASSSLTGGGGYNEQFF.

This rearrangement joins TRBV24-1 to TRBJ1-4; 7 bases fit TRBD1. CDR1 is KGHDR and CDR2 is SFDVKD in the germline V gene. V was clipped by 3 bases and J by 8 bases; unmatched bases: 5. The CDR3 covers 14 residues. The CDR3 DNA is TGTGCCACCAGTGATGGACAGGCCTCCGAAAAACTGTTTTTT. The encoded protein is CATSDGQASEKLFF.

V usage is TRBV4-3 and J usage is TRBJ1-3; no clear D. Trimming pared 0 bases from V and 0 bases from J, leaving 12 bases between. This CDR3 contains 17 residues. From germline, CDR1 is LGHNA and CDR2 YSLEER. In nucleotides, the CDR3 is TGCGCCAGCAGCCAAGAAGAGCAACTTTTCTCTGGAAACACCATATATTTT. Translating it yields CASSQEEQLFSGNTIYF.

Notes on this clone: No DNA is shown, since the ends of the CDR3 on it are uncertain; the CDR3 is the one TCRdb lists. The rearrangement links TRBV28 to TRBJ2-1; the table names TRBD2, a call not compared with the DNA. 15 amino acids form the CDR3, both terminal residues included. The V gene's germline CDR1 is MDHEN and CDR2 SYDVKM. CDR3 region: CASSSSSFRNYEQFF.

This chain links TRBV6-2 or TRBV6-3 with TRBJ1-2; no clear D gene. Trimming cost V 2 bases and J 2 bases, with 9 bases left between them. The CDR3 spans 14 residues. CDR1 and CDR2 from the germline V gene are MNHEY and SVGEGT. The CDR3 region is CASSYGRGNYGYTF. CDR3 nucleotide sequence: TGTGCCAGCAGTTACGGACGAGGGAACTATGGCTACACCTTC.

This chain uses TRBV3-1 (or the pseudogene TRBV3-2) with TRBJ2-1; possible D gene TRBD2, 5 bases. The germline V gene has CDR1 LGHDT and CDR2 YNNKEL (reference sequence). CDR3 length: 15 residues. Trimming pared 4 bases from V and 2 bases from J, leaving 12 bases between. The CDR3 region is CASSRISGAYNEQFF. DNA for the CDR3: TGTGCCAGCAGCCGTATCAGCGGAGCCTACAATGAGCAGTTCTTC.

This chain joins TRBV18 and TRBJ2-1; 10 positions match TRBD2. J was trimmed by 9 bases and V by 2 bases; bases with no gene match: 7. From germline, CDR1 is KGHSH and CDR2 LQKENI. The CDR3 consists of 15 residues. This CDR3 is CASSPLSGRAGEQFF. CDR3 nucleotides: TGTGCCAGCTCACCATTAAGCGGGAGGGCAGGTGAGCAGTTCTTC. The whole variable domain, filled in from reference TRBV18 and TRBJ2-1, reads NAGVMQNPRHLVRRRGQEARLRCSPMKGHSHVYWYRQLPEEGLKFMVYLQKENIIDESGMPKERFSAEFPKEGPSILRIQQVVRGDSAAYFCASSPLSGRAGEQFFGPGTRLTVL.

The chain employs TRBV12-3 or TRBV12-4 and TRBJ1-1; D ambiguous. With 5 bases removed from V and 1 base from J, the gap between germline ends came to 8 bases. The CDR3 totals 13 residues. Here the CDR3 reads CASSPIANTEAFF. CDR3 nucleotide sequence: TGTGCCAGCAGTCCGATAGCGAACACTGAAGCTTTCTTT.

Only a few counts were recorded for this clone. V and J are TRBV5-5 and TRBJ2-2; a weak D match, TRBD2 (5 bases). Germline V gene lookup returns CDR1 SGHKS and CDR2 YYEKEE (reference sequence). V shed 7 bases and J shed 7 bases, with 26 bases lying between them. CDR3 length equals 17 residues. CDR3 sequence: CASQITAEDLDCGELFF. CDR3 DNA: TGTGCCAGCCAGATAACCGCGGAGGACTTGGACTGCGGGGAGCTGTTTTTT.

This clone was counted a few times. The chain is built from TRBV9 and TRBJ2-7; D possibly corresponds to TRBD2 (7 bases). CDR1 SGDLS and CDR2 YYNGEE come from the germline V gene. CDR3 length equals 15 residues. V was cut by 0 bases and J by 3 bases, with 13 bases left in between. CDR3 bases: TGTGCCAGCAGCGTAGCGGCAGGGGACTACTACGAGCAGTACTTC. Translation gives CASSVAAGDYYEQYF.

This chain joins TRBV10-3 and TRBJ2-3; TRBD2 matches 14 bases. The germline CDR1 and CDR2 sequences are ENHRY and SYGVKD. The CDR3 loop spans 16 amino acids. Trimming took 5 bases from V and 2 from J; bases not matched to a gene: 3. The CDR3 here is CAISRTSGRSTDTQYF. As DNA, the CDR3 is TGTGCCATCAGTCGGACTAGCGGGAGGTCCACAGATACGCAGTATTTT.